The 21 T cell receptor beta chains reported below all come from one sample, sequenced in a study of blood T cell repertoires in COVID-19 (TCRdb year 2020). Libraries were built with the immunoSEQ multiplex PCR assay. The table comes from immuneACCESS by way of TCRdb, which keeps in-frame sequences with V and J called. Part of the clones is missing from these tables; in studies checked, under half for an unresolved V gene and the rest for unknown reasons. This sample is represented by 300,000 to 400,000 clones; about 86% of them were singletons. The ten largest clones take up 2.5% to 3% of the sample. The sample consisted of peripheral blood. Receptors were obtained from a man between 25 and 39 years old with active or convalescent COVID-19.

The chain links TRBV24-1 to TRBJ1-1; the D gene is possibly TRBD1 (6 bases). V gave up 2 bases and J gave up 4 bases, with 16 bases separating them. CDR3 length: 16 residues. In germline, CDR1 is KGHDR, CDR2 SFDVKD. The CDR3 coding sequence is TGTGCCACCAGTGATTCGCGGGGGGGCTTAGCCACTGAAGCTTTCTTT. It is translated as CATSDSRGGLATEAFF.

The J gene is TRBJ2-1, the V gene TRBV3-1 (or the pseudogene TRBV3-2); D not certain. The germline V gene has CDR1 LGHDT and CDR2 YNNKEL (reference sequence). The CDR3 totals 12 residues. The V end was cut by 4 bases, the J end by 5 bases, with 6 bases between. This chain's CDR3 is CASSLLHNEQFF. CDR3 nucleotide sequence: TGTGCCAGCAGCCTTCTACACAATGAGCAGTTCTTC.

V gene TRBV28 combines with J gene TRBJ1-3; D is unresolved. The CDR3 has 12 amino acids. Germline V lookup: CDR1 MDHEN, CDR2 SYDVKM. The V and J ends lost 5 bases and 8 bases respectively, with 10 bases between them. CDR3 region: CASSNSLDTIYF. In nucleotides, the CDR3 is TGTGCCAGCAGTAACAGTCTGGACACCATATATTTT.

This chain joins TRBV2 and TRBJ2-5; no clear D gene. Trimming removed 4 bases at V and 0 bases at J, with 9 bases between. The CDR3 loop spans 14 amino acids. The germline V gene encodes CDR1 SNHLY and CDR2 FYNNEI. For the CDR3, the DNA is TGTGCCAGCAGTGTTTCGGAGTACCAAGAGACCCAGTACTTC. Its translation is CASSVSEYQETQYF.

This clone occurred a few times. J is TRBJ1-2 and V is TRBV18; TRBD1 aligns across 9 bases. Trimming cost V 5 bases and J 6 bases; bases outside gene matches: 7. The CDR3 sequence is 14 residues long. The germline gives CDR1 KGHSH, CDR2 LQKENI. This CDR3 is CASSSRDRVNGYTF. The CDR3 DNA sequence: TGTGCCAGCTCATCCCGGGACAGGGTCAATGGCTACACCTTC.

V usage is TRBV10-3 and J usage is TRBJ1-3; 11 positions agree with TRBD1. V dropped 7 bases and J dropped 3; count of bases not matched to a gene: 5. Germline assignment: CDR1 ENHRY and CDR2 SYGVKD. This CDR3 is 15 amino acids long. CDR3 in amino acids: CAINGQGASGNTIYF. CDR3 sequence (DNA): TGTGCCATCAATGGACAGGGGGCTAGTGGAAACACCATATATTTT.

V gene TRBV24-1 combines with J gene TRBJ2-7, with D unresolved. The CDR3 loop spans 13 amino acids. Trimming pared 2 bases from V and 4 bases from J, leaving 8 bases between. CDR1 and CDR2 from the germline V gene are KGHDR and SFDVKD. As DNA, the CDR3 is TGTGCCACCAGTGATTCCCCGGGTTACGAGCAGTACTTC. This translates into CATSDSPGYEQYF.

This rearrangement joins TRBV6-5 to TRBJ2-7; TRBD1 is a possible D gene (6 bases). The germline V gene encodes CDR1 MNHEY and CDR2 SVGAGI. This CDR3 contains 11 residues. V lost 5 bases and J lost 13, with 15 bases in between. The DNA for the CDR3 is TGTGCCAGCAGTCTCGCAGGGGCCTCTTACTTC. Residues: CASSLAGASYF.

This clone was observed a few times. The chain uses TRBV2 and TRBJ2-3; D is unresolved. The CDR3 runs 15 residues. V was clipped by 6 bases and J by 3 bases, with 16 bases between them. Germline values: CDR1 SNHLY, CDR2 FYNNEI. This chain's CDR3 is CASSAGQVITDTQYF. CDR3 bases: TGTGCCAGCAGCGCTGGCCAGGTCATTACAGATACGCAGTATTTT.

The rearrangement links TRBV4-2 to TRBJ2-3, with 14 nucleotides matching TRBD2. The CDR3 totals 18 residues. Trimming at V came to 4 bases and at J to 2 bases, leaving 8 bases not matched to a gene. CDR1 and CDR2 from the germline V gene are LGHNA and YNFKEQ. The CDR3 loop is CASSLGLAGGTVTDTQYF. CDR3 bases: TGTGCCAGCAGCCTCGGACTAGCGGGGGGCACCGTCACAGATACGCAGTATTTT.

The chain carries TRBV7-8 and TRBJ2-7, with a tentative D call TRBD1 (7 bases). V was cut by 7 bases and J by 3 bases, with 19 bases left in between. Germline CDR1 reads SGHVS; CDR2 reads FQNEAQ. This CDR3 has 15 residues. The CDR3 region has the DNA TGTGCCAGCACAAGTTGGAGGGGACAGCACTACGAGCAGTACTTC. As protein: CASTSWRGQHYEQYF.

As DNA, the CDR3 is TGTGCCAGCAGTCCCTGGGAGGCGATGGACACTGAAGCTTTCTTT. Amino acids: CASSPWEAMDTEAFF. The chain couples TRBV2 to TRBJ1-1; D gene uncertain. The CDR3 contains 15 residues. Germline CDR1 and CDR2: SNHLY and FYNNEI. The V and J ends lost 5 bases and 3 bases respectively, with 16 bases between them.

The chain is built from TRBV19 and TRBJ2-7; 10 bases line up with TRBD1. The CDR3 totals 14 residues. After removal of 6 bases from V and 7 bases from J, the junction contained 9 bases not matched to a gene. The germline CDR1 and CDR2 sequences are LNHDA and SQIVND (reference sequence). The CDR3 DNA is TGTGCCAGTAGCCCGGGACAGGGGATGCGGGAGCAGTACTTC. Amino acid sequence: CASSPGQGMREQYF. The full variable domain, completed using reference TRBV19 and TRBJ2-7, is DGGITQSPKYLFRKEGQNVTLSCEQNLNHDAMYWYRQDPGQGLRLIYYSQIVNDFQKGDIAEGYSVSREKKESFPLTVTSAQKNPTAFYLCASSPGQGMREQYFGPGTRLTVT.

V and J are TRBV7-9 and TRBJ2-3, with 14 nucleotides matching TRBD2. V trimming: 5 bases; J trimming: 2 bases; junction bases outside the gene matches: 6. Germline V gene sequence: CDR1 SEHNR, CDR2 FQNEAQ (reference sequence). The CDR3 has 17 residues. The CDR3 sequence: CASSEPGLAGATDTQYF. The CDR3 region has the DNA TGTGCCAGCAGCGAACCGGGACTAGCGGGAGCCACAGATACGCAGTATTTT.

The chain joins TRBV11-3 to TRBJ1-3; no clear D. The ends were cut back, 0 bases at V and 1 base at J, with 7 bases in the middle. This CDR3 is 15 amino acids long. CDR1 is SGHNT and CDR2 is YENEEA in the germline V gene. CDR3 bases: TGTGCCAGCAGCTTAGATACCGGGTCTGGAAACACCATATATTTT. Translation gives CASSLDTGSGNTIYF.

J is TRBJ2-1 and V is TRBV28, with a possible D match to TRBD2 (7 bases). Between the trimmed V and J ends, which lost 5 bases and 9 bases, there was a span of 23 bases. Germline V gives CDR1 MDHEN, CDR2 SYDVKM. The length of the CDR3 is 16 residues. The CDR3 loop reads CASSPTDRFSGGEQFF. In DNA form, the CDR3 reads TGTGCCAGCAGTCCCACGGACAGATTTTCGGGAGGTGAGCAGTTCTTC.

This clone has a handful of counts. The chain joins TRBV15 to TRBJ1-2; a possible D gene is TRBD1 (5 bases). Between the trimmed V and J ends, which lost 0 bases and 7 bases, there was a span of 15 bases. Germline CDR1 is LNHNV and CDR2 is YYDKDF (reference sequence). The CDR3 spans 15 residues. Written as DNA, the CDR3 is TGTGCCACCAGCAGAGATAACCCCCCCGGGGGTGGCTACACCTTC. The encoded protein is CATSRDNPPGGGYTF.

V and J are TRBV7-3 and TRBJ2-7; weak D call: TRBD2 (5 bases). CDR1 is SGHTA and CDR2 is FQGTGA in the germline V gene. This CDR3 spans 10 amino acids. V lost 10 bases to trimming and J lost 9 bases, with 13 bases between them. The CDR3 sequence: CATLWRLQYF. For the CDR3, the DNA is TGTGCCACCCTATGGAGGTTGCAGTACTTC.

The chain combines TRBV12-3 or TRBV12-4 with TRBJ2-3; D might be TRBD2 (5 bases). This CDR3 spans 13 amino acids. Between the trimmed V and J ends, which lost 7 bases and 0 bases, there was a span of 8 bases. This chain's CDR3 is CASKLVSTDTQYF. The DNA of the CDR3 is TGTGCCAGCAAACTAGTCAGCACAGATACGCAGTATTTT.

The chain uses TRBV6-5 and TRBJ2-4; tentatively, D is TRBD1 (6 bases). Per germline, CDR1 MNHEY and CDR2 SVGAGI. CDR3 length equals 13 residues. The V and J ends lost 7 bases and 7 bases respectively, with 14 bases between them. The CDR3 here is CASMVRGANIQYF. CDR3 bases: TGTGCCAGCATGGTCAGGGGAGCGAACATTCAGTACTTC.

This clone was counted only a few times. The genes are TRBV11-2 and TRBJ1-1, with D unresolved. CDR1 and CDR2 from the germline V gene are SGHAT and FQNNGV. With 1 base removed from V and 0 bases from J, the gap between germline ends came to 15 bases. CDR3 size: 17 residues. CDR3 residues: CASSLGSRRGMNTEAFF. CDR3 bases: TGTGCCAGCAGCTTAGGCAGCCGGCGGGGTATGAACACTGAAGCTTTCTTT.